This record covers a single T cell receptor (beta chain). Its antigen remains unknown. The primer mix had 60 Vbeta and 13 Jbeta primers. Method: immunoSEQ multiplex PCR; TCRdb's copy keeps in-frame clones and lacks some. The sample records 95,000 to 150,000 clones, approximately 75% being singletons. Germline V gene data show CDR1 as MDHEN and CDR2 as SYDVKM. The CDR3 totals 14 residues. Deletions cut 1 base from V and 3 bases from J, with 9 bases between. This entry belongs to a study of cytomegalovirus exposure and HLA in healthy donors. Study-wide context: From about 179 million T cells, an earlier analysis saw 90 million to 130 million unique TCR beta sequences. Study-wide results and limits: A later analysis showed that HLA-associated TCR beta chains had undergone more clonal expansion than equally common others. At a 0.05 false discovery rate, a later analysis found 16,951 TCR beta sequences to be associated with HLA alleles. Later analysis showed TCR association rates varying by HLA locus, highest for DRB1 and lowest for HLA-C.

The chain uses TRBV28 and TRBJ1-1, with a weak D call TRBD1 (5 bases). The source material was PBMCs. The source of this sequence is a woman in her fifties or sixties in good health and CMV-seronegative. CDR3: CASSLSGQDTEAFF. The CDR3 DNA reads TGTGCCAGCAGTTTATCAGGGCAGGACACTGAAGCTTTCTTT.